These 29 T cell receptor beta chains were all obtained from the same sample, sequenced in a study of T cells after yellow fever vaccination. TCRdb processed the 5' RACE reads anew with MiXCR; each CDR3 protein has one entry. The table has over 10,000 distinct CDR3 sequences, 5.8% seen once. The sequences come from PBMCs, either bulk or a sorted T-cell subset (CD4+, CD8+, memory, or dextramer-sorted; not recorded which), collected on the day of the yellow fever booster vaccination. These receptors came from a man aged 30 to 39 who received the YFV17D yellow fever vaccine.

This clonotype was recorded at least ten times. As DNA, the CDR3 is TGTGCCAGCAGCTTAGACTTATCTAACTATGGCTACACCTTC. Its protein is CASSLDLSNYGYTF. The chain uses TRBV7-9 and TRBJ1-2; no firm D call. This CDR3 region has 14 residues. Germline CDR1 SEHNR, CDR2 FQNEAQ (reference sequence). The V end was cut by 1 base, the J end by 0 bases, with 6 bases between.

J is TRBJ2-5 and V is TRBV5-5, with D tentatively TRBD2 (5 bases). CDR1 is SGHKS and CDR2 is YYEKEE in the germline V gene (reference sequence). The germline V and J ends were trimmed by 4 bases and 6 bases, with 19 bases remaining between them. The CDR3 is 15 residues long. The CDR3 sequence: CASSPALRARKTQYF. In DNA, the CDR3 is TGTGCCAGCAGCCCTGCGCTGCGGGCGCGAAAGACCCAGTACTTC.

By proportion, this clonotype is medium-sized. V is TRBV6-2 or TRBV6-3 and J is TRBJ2-1; D gene unclear. Germline V CDR1 and CDR2: MNHEY, SVGEGT. The V gene lost 7 bases and the J gene lost 7 bases, with 8 bases spanning the gap. This CDR3 is 11 amino acids long. The CDR3 spells CASTNGNEQFF. The DNA of the CDR3 is TGTGCCAGCACCAACGGGAATGAGCAGTTCTTC.

This clonotype is labeled as medium-sized. The chain links TRBV5-1 to TRBJ2-3; TRBD2 agrees at 10 bases. In germline, CDR1 is SGHRS, CDR2 YFSETQ. The ends lost 2 bases at V and 4 bases at J; junction bases unmatched: 4. The CDR3 has 15 amino acids. The CDR3 bases are TGCGCCAGCAGCTTACTAGCGGGGTCCGCAGATACGCAGTATTTT. Encoded protein: CASSLLAGSADTQYF.

The sample holds many counts of this clonotype. The V gene is TRBV30, the J gene TRBJ1-5; D possibly corresponds to TRBD1 (6 bases). V dropped 5 bases and J dropped 0 bases, with 11 bases sitting between them. Per the germline V gene, CDR1 is GTSNPN and CDR2 is SVGIG (reference sequence). This CDR3 is built from 14 residues. In DNA form, the CDR3 reads TGTGCCTGGCGGGGGCAGTTTAGCAATCAGCCCCAGCATTTT. Amino acids: CAWRGQFSNQPQHF.

This clonotype was observed many times. The chain is built from TRBV12-3 or TRBV12-4 and TRBJ2-1; 9 positions match TRBD1. The CDR3 runs 15 residues. The junction had 5 bases not matched to a gene; V was cut back by 6 bases and J by 2 bases. CDR3 sequence reads: CASRSDRGAYNEQFF. The CDR3 DNA sequence: TGTGCCAGCAGATCTGACAGGGGGGCCTACAATGAGCAGTTCTTC.

Ten or more counts support this clonotype. This sequence joins TRBV20-1 and TRBJ2-3; 7 nucleotides line up with TRBD2. The CDR3 extends over 14 amino acids. J lost 3 bases, V lost 6 bases, and 9 bases had no gene match. Germline lookup yields CDR1 DFQATT and CDR2 SNEGSKA (reference sequence). The CDR3 sequence is CSAMIGGSTDTQYF. The DNA for the CDR3 is TGCAGTGCCATGATAGGCGGGAGTACAGATACGCAGTATTTT.

The J gene is TRBJ2-1, the V gene TRBV7-2; TRBD2 agrees at 11 bases. The J segment lost 4 bases and the V segment lost 0 bases, leaving 2 bases of the junction unmatched. Germline assignment: CDR1 SGHTA and CDR2 FQGNSA. The CDR3 is 16 residues long. The CDR3 coding sequence is TGTGCCAGCAGCTTAGCGGGGACTAGCGGTTACAATGAGCAGTTCTTC. Translation gives CASSLAGTSGYNEQFF.

The chain employs TRBV7-2 and TRBJ2-1, with 13 bases lining up with TRBD2. V shed 1 base and J 4 bases; nucleotides not matched to a gene: 1. This CDR3 spans 16 amino acids. The germline CDR1 and CDR2 sequences are SGHTA and FQGNSA. The CDR3 nucleotides read TGTGCCAGCAGCTTAGGACTAGCGGGGGGATACAATGAGCAGTTCTTC. It encodes CASSLGLAGGYNEQFF.

This clonotype was found many times. The chain carries TRBV6-2 or TRBV6-3 and TRBJ2-7, with D perhaps TRBD1 or TRBD2 (6 bases each). The CDR3 contains 13 residues. The germline gives CDR1 MNHEY, CDR2 SVGEGT. Trimming took 8 bases from V and 0 from J, leaving 11 bases between them. CDR3 sequence: CASGRTASYEQYF. The CDR3 region has the DNA TGTGCCAGCGGGAGGACAGCCTCCTACGAGCAGTACTTC.

This clonotype is medium-sized (0.01 to 0.1%) within its sample. The rearrangement uses TRBV6-2 or TRBV6-3 and TRBJ2-7, with D possibly TRBD1 on 5 matching bases. Trimming pared 6 bases from V and 3 bases from J, leaving 18 bases between. The CDR3 covers 15 residues. Germline lookup yields CDR1 MNHEY and CDR2 SVGEGT. CDR3 loop: CASSRENVGLYEQYF. DNA for the CDR3: TGTGCCAGCAGCCGAGAGAACGTGGGGCTCTACGAGCAGTACTTC.

At least ten counts were recorded for this clonotype. The chain combines TRBV19 with TRBJ2-2; 12 bases are a match to TRBD2. Germline values: CDR1 LNHDA, CDR2 SQIVND (reference sequence). J lost 5 bases, V lost 8 bases, and 9 bases had no gene match. This CDR3 comprises 16 residues. Here the CDR3 reads CASSRLAGVRTGELFF. Here the CDR3 DNA reads TGTGCCAGTTCCCGACTAGCGGGAGTTCGTACCGGGGAGCTGTTTTTT.

This clonotype has at least ten counts. This chain uses TRBV2 with TRBJ2-7; 10 bases fit TRBD1. The CDR3 has 13 amino acids. The germline V gene encodes CDR1 SNHLY and CDR2 FYNNEI. V lost 8 bases and J lost 4; bases outside the gene matches: 5. CDR3 protein: CASVRDRGYEQYF. CDR3 sequence (DNA): TGTGCCAGCGTAAGGGACAGGGGTTACGAGCAGTACTTC.

The table lists this clonotype with many counts. The rearrangement links TRBV18 to TRBJ1-1; TRBD1 might be the D (6 bases). The germline gives CDR1 KGHSH, CDR2 LQKENI. The CDR3 has 18 amino acids. V dropped 3 bases and J dropped 0 bases, with 20 bases sitting between them. CDR3 sequence reads: CASSPLVGTQHLNTEAFF. CDR3 sequence (DNA): TGTGCCAGCTCACCGCTCGTCGGGACACAACACTTGAACACTGAAGCTTTCTTT.

This clonotype is medium-sized in the sample. The chain couples TRBV4-2 to TRBJ2-4; 11 bases map to TRBD2. Germline V gives CDR1 LGHNA, CDR2 YNFKEQ. The CDR3 loop spans 17 amino acids. V shed 4 bases, J shed 1 base, and the junction held 6 bases outside the gene matches. This chain's CDR3 is CASSRQLAGVAKNIQYF. In nucleotides, the CDR3 is TGTGCCAGCAGCCGCCAACTAGCGGGAGTCGCCAAAAACATTCAGTACTTC.

The rearrangement links TRBV7-2 to TRBJ2-7; D is uncertain. The CDR3 has 12 amino acids. The V and J ends lost 5 bases and 5 bases respectively, with 10 bases between them. Germline V CDR1 and CDR2: SGHTA, FQGNSA. The CDR3 region is CASSPSRNEQYF. The DNA for the CDR3 is TGTGCCAGCAGCCCCTCCAGGAACGAGCAGTACTTC.

This clonotype was seen a few times. The chain has TRBV7-2 and TRBJ1-1, with 10 bases fitting TRBD1. Germline V gene sequence: CDR1 SGHTA, CDR2 FQGNSA. The CDR3 runs 13 residues. V gave up 6 bases and J gave up 10 bases; unmatched junction bases: 8. CDR3 sequence: CASSSDRGRVAFF. The DNA for the CDR3 is TGTGCCAGCAGTTCAGACAGGGGGCGTGTAGCTTTCTTT.

This clonotype has ten or more counts. J is TRBJ2-3 and V is TRBV7-3, with a weak D call TRBD2 (6 bases). Trimming removed 4 bases at V and 11 bases at J, with 19 bases between. CDR1 is SGHTA and CDR2 is FQGTGA in the germline V gene. The CDR3 is 14 residues long. The CDR3 nucleotides are TGTGCCAGCAGCTCCCGGGACTCGTCCGGGGGGCAGTATTTT. Residues: CASSSRDSSGGQYF.

This clonotype came up many times. The J gene is TRBJ1-2, the V gene TRBV29-1; D ambiguous. CDR1 and CDR2 (germline): SQVTM, ANQGSEA. This CDR3 has 12 residues. The ends were cut back, 4 bases at V and 7 bases at J, with 13 bases in the middle. This chain's CDR3 is CSVVKGVSGYTF. CDR3 nucleotide sequence: TGCAGCGTTGTAAAGGGTGTTAGTGGCTACACCTTC.

This chain uses TRBV7-5 with TRBJ2-3. TRBV7-5 is annotated as a pseudogene. CDR3 length equals 16 residues. The CDR3 DNA is TGTAGCTCTGTGCCTCCTGGCAGCAGGCGCACAGATACGCAGTATTTT. It yields the protein CSSVPPGSRRTDTQYF.

This clonotype is categorized as medium-sized. The chain is built from TRBV3-1 and TRBJ1-1; 8 bases match TRBD1. The CDR3 is 14 residues long. The germline CDR1 and CDR2 sequences are LGHDT and YNNKEL (reference sequence). The V and J ends lost 5 bases and 1 base, in that order; junction bases with no gene match: 3. The CDR3: CASSYGQGNTEAFF. The CDR3 DNA is TGTGCCAGCAGCTACGGACAGGGGAACACTGAAGCTTTCTTT. Full variable domain (rest looked up from reference TRBV3-1 and TRBJ1-1): DTAVSQTPKYLVTQMGNDKSIKCEQNLGHDTMYWYKQDSKKFLKIMFSYNNKELIINETVPNRFSPKSPDKAHLNLHINSLELGDSAVYFCASSYGQGNTEAFFGQGTRLTVV.

This clonotype was recorded at least ten times. The CDR3 nucleotides are TGTGCCAGCAGCCAAGCCCTGGGGGAGACCCAGTACTTC. Amino acid sequence: CASSQALGETQYF. This chain uses TRBV14 with TRBJ2-5; D remains unclear. V was cut by 1 base and J by 5 bases, with 8 bases left in between. The CDR3 is 13 residues long. The germline gives CDR1 SGHDN, CDR2 FVKESK.

This clonotype was seen repeatedly, ten times or more. The gene calls are TRBV27 and TRBJ2-1, with a possible D match to TRBD1 (5 bases). Trimming removed 2 bases at V and 7 bases at J, with 12 bases between. The CDR3 is 14 residues long. In germline, CDR1 is MNHEY, CDR2 SMNVEV (reference sequence). The CDR3 region is CASSLTPAGNEQFF. The CDR3 DNA reads TGTGCCAGCAGTTTAACCCCAGCAGGGAATGAGCAGTTCTTC.

This clonotype was found many times. This rearrangement joins TRBV2 to TRBJ2-3, with D perhaps TRBD1 or TRBD2 (6 bases each). Trimming took off 8 bases at V and 7 bases at J, with 25 bases between the two ends. The CDR3 is 16 residues long. Germline-derived CDR1 and CDR2 are SNHLY and FYNNEI. CDR3 amino acids: CASFSGGTFTRNTQYF. CDR3 coding DNA: TGTGCCAGCTTCTCCGGGGGCACTTTCACGAGAAATACGCAGTATTTT.

This clonotype was seen repeatedly, ten times or more. The chain joins TRBV9 to TRBJ2-1, with a weak D call TRBD2 (6 bases). With 0 bases removed from V and 5 bases from J, the gap between germline ends came to 9 bases. The length of the CDR3 is 14 residues. Germline V gene lookup returns CDR1 SGDLS and CDR2 YYNGEE. For the CDR3, the DNA is TGTGCCAGCAGCGTAGCGCTAGCGAACAATGAGCAGTTCTTC. This sequence encodes CASSVALANNEQFF.

Ten or more counts support this clonotype. The chain carries TRBV2 and TRBJ2-2; D remains ambiguous. Trimming left V 3 bases short and J 5 bases short, with 10 bases between. The CDR3 has 14 amino acids. Germline V CDR1 and CDR2: SNHLY, FYNNEI. CDR3 loop: CASSESFITGELFF. The CDR3 DNA sequence: TGTGCCAGCAGTGAGTCGTTTATTACCGGGGAGCTGTTTTTT.

This clonotype was detected many times. This chain connects TRBV15 to TRBJ2-7; TRBD1 aligns across 8 bases. The CDR3 contains 16 residues. The J segment lost 3 bases and the V segment lost 10 bases, leaving 17 bases of the junction unmatched. Germline V CDR1 and CDR2: LNHNV, YYDKDF (reference sequence). This CDR3 reads CASHTSDRGGIYEQYF. The CDR3 bases are TGTGCCAGCCACACGAGTGACAGGGGCGGGATCTACGAGCAGTACTTC.

The V and J genes are TRBV28 and TRBJ2-7; the match to TRBD1 covers 10 bases. This CDR3 is 18 amino acids long. Germline values: CDR1 MDHEN, CDR2 SYDVKM. V gave up 6 bases and J gave up 5 bases; unmatched junction bases: 19. CDR3 sequence (DNA): TGTGCCAGCAGGGATAGGGAGGGGCCGGGACAGGGGACGGACGAGCAGTACTTC. Residues: CASRDREGPGQGTDEQYF.

Many counts were recorded for this clonotype. The chain employs TRBV5-4 and TRBJ1-2; D call uncertain. There are 14 residues in the CDR3. The germline V gene has CDR1 SGHNT and CDR2 YYREEE (reference sequence). The V end was cut by 0 bases, the J end by 4 bases, with 10 bases between. The CDR3 reads CASSLAEEGYGYTF. The CDR3 DNA follows: TGTGCCAGCAGCTTGGCCGAAGAGGGCTATGGCTACACCTTC.